These 24 T cell receptor beta chains were sequenced from one sample in a study of neoadjuvant nivolumab and ipilimumab in lung cancer. Repertoires were generated with immunoSEQ multiplex PCR, while TCRdb's copy carries only in-frame clones and drops some. The repertoire has 45,000 to 55,000 clones, 75% to 90% of them found once; the top ten carry about 3.5%. Specimen: blood, collected before neoadjuvant nivolumab, alone or with ipilimumab. Receptors were obtained from an adult with non-small cell lung cancer. Some clones in this sample may be carry-over from other donors' samples.

This chain links TRBV27 with TRBJ1-1; perhaps TRBD1 as D (6 bases). Trimming cost V 3 bases and J 2 bases, with 13 bases left between them. The germline gives CDR1 MNHEY, CDR2 SMNVEV (reference sequence). The CDR3 is made up of 15 amino acids. The CDR3 is CASSLLPDSNTEAFF. The CDR3 nucleotides read TGTGCCAGCAGTTTGCTCCCGGACAGTAACACTGAAGCTTTCTTT.

This clone occurred once. The chain couples TRBV11-3 to TRBJ2-1; TRBD1 is a possible D gene (5 bases). Germline CDR1 is SGHNT and CDR2 is YENEEA. The CDR3 extends over 14 amino acids. Between the trimmed V and J ends, which lost 5 bases and 7 bases, there was a span of 15 bases. Written as DNA, the CDR3 is TGTGCCAGCAGCCCCCAGGGAATGGGTAATGAGCAGTTCTTC. This codes for CASSPQGMGNEQFF.

The CDR3 sequence is CASGAGTGTAYNEQFF. CDR3 DNA: TGTGCCAGCGGGGCAGGGACCGGGACAGCCTACAATGAGCAGTTCTTC. This chain uses TRBV11-2 with TRBJ2-1, with TRBD1 matching 7 bases. The CDR3 sequence is 16 residues long. Germline CDR1 and CDR2: SGHAT and FQNNGV. Losses at the gene ends were 8 bases for V and 2 bases for J; bases not matched to a gene: 12.

The J gene is TRBJ1-2, the V gene TRBV6-5; no definite D call. The V gene's germline CDR1 is MNHEY and CDR2 SVGAGI. The ends were cut back, 0 bases at V and 2 bases at J, with 10 bases in the middle. CDR3 length equals 15 residues. The CDR3 sequence is CASSYSNFGNYGYTF. In DNA, the CDR3 is TGTGCCAGCAGTTACTCGAACTTTGGGAACTATGGCTACACCTTC.

The chain employs TRBV7-2 and TRBJ2-4; 9 nucleotides match TRBD1. CDR1 is SGHTA, CDR2 FQGNSA, per germline. CDR3 size: 13 residues. Trimming at V came to 1 base and at J to 8 bases, leaving 0 bases not matched to a gene. This chain's CDR3 is CASSLGTGDIQYF. The CDR3 DNA is TGTGCCAGCAGCTTAGGGACAGGGGACATTCAGTACTTC.

The rearrangement links TRBV5-6 to TRBJ2-1, with a possible D match to TRBD1 (5 bases). V was cut by 0 bases and J by 4 bases, with 11 bases left in between. The CDR3 sequence is 15 residues long. Germline V CDR1 and CDR2: SGHDT, YYEEEE. In nucleotides, the CDR3 is TGTGCCAGCAGCTTGGCAGGGCGTGGGTACAATGAGCAGTTCTTC. Translated: CASSLAGRGYNEQFF.

The rearrangement uses TRBV9 and TRBJ2-1; TRBD1 matches at 8 bases. V was clipped by 0 bases and J by 4 bases; unmatched bases: 6. The V gene's germline CDR1 is SGDLS and CDR2 YYNGEE. This CDR3 contains 16 residues. This chain's CDR3 is CASSVERGQAYNEQFF. The CDR3 bases are TGTGCCAGCAGCGTAGAGAGGGGACAGGCATACAATGAGCAGTTCTTC.

In its sample, this clone was seen once. The V and J genes are TRBV5-1 and TRBJ2-7, with 11 nucleotides matching TRBD2. V shed 4 bases, J shed 3 bases, and the junction held 12 bases outside the gene matches. CDR1 and CDR2 from the germline V gene are SGHRS and YFSETQ. The CDR3 spans 17 residues. CDR3: CASSIIAGGTTHYEQYF. As DNA, the CDR3 is TGCGCCAGCAGCATAATAGCGGGAGGGACTACACACTACGAGCAGTACTTC.

This clone was counted a few times. V is TRBV18 and J is TRBJ1-5, with D possibly being TRBD1 (5 bases). The CDR3 contains 15 residues. Germline assignment: CDR1 KGHSH and CDR2 LQKENI. V lost 3 bases, J lost 0 bases, and 9 bases lay in between. The CDR3 sequence: CASSPGGDSNQPQHF. As DNA, the CDR3 is TGTGCCAGCTCACCTGGGGGGGATAGCAATCAGCCCCAGCATTTT.

For the CDR3, the DNA is TGTGCCAGCAGCTTGGGGCCGACAGGGGGTGGGAGCACTGAAGCTTTCTTT. The encoded protein is CASSLGPTGGGSTEAFF. The rearrangement uses TRBV5-4 and TRBJ1-1, with TRBD1 matching over 9 bases. This CDR3 contains 17 residues. J lost 4 bases, V lost 0 bases, and 10 bases had no gene match. Germline loops: CDR1 SGHNT, CDR2 YYREEE (reference sequence).

This rearrangement joins TRBV5-1 to TRBJ2-5, with 8 nucleotides matching TRBD2. Germline assignment: CDR1 SGHRS and CDR2 YFSETQ. Trimming took 3 bases from V and 4 from J; bases not matched to a gene: 8. The CDR3 totals 15 residues. The CDR3 protein is CASSSPGLGRETQYF. As DNA, the CDR3 is TGCGCCAGCAGCTCGCCGGGACTAGGTCGAGAGACCCAGTACTTC.

The genes are TRBV2 and TRBJ2-6, with TRBD1 identical over 11 bases. The V gene end was trimmed by 6 bases and the J gene end by 2 bases; junction bases not matched to a gene: 3. The CDR3 is 16 residues long. Germline CDR1 and CDR2: SNHLY and FYNNEI. CDR3 nucleotides: TGTGCCAGCAGAGGGACAGGGGGAGCTGGGGCCAACGTCCTGACTTTC. Protein product: CASRGTGGAGANVLTF.

This chain links TRBV5-1 with TRBJ2-3; D is perhaps TRBD1 or TRBD2 (6 bases each). V was pared by 4 bases and J by 0 bases, with 18 bases between. The germline V gene has CDR1 SGHRS and CDR2 YFSETQ. The CDR3 has 17 amino acids. CDR3 in DNA: TGCGCCAGCAGCGCAGGAGGGGGAGCGACTAGCACAGATACGCAGTATTTT. This sequence encodes CASSAGGGATSTDTQYF.

The J gene is TRBJ1-4, the V gene TRBV30; D is unclear. CDR3 length: 14 amino acids. CDR1 is GTSNPN, CDR2 SVGIG, per germline (reference sequence). V gave up 1 base and J gave up 0 bases, with 6 bases separating them. CDR3 residues: CAWSGHSTNEKLFF. CDR3 coding DNA: TGTGCCTGGAGTGGACACTCAACTAATGAAAAACTGTTTTTT.

The rearrangement joins TRBV9 to TRBJ2-2, with TRBD2 identical over 8 bases. Germline CDR1 SGDLS, CDR2 YYNGEE. V shed 0 bases and J 4 bases; nucleotides not matched to a gene: 5. The CDR3 totals 16 residues. Written as DNA, the CDR3 is TGTGCCAGCAGCGTAGGGGCCGGGAGGGGCACCGGGGAGCTGTTTTTT. Protein sequence: CASSVGAGRGTGELFF.

The chain carries TRBV6-1 and TRBJ1-3, with a tentative D call TRBD1 (6 bases). Trimming cost V 0 bases and J 4 bases, with 16 bases left between them. Germline assignment: CDR1 MNHNS and CDR2 SASEGT. The CDR3 runs 17 residues. The CDR3 region is CASSEATGAPGGNTIYF. The DNA of the CDR3 is TGTGCCAGCAGTGAAGCAACGGGGGCGCCGGGGGGAAACACCATATATTTT.

This clone has a single count. The V gene is TRBV5-1, the J gene TRBJ1-1; 7 nucleotides line up with TRBD1. Germline V gene data show CDR1 as SGHRS and CDR2 as YFSETQ. CDR3 size: 14 residues. V dropped 0 bases and J dropped 4; count of bases not matched to a gene: 3. CDR3 nucleotide sequence: TGCGCCAGCAGCTTGGACCCAGGGGGCACTGAAGCTTTCTTT. It specifies CASSLDPGGTEAFF.

CDR3 in amino acids: CASSPSGRGETQYF. Written as DNA, the CDR3 is TGTGCCAGCAGCCCGAGCGGGCGAGGGGAGACCCAGTACTTC. This chain joins TRBV11-2 and TRBJ2-5; maybe TRBD2 (6 bases). Trimming took off 5 bases at V and 5 bases at J, with 15 bases between the two ends. The CDR3 has 14 amino acids. Germline loops: CDR1 SGHAT, CDR2 FQNNGV.

This clone was recorded only once. The junction and the germline gene differ at one end; a read error may be behind it. This chain joins TRBV11-2 and TRBJ2-1, with 13 bases fitting TRBD2. Germline assignment: CDR1 SGHAT and CDR2 FQNNGV. This CDR3 has 17 residues. The DNA of the CDR3 is TGTGCCAGCAGCTCCTGGACTAGCGGGAGCTCCTTCAATGAGCAGTTCTTC. It codes for CASSSWTSGSSFNEQFF.

J is TRBJ1-1 and V is TRBV29-1, with D hard to call. The CDR3 loop spans 13 amino acids. The V end was cut by 4 bases, the J end by 1 base, with 10 bases between. From germline, CDR1 is SQVTM and CDR2 ANQGSEA. The CDR3 protein is CSVGRGGNTEAFF. In DNA form, the CDR3 reads TGCAGCGTTGGTAGAGGTGGGAACACTGAAGCTTTCTTT.

The chain links TRBV18 to TRBJ2-7; D is unclear. The CDR3 consists of 12 residues. V lost 2 bases, J lost 2 bases, and 4 bases lay in between. The germline CDR1 and CDR2 sequences are KGHSH and LQKENI. CDR3 residues: CASSPVAYEQYF. The CDR3 bases are TGTGCCAGCTCACCAGTAGCCTACGAGCAGTACTTC. The whole variable domain, remainder taken from reference TRBV18 and TRBJ2-7, is NAGVMQNPRHLVRRRGQEARLRCSPMKGHSHVYWYRQLPEEGLKFMVYLQKENIIDESGMPKERFSAEFPKEGPSILRIQQVVRGDSAAYFCASSPVAYEQYFGPGTRLTVT.

The chain uses TRBV19 and TRBJ2-7, with D perhaps TRBD1 (6 bases). The CDR3 totals 14 residues. The germline CDR1 and CDR2 sequences are LNHDA and SQIVND (reference sequence). V was pared by 3 bases and J by 3 bases, with 12 bases between. The CDR3 spells CASSINGQIYEQYF. In nucleotides, the CDR3 is TGTGCCAGTAGTATTAACGGACAGATCTACGAGCAGTACTTC.

The chain is built from TRBV5-1 and TRBJ2-3; 8 bases map to TRBD1. Germline lookup yields CDR1 SGHRS and CDR2 YFSETQ. V shed 4 bases and J 0 bases; nucleotides not matched to a gene: 16. The CDR3 extends over 19 amino acids. CDR3 protein: CASSLPGQESQYSTDTQYF. The DNA of the CDR3 is TGCGCCAGCAGCCTCCCGGGACAGGAAAGTCAGTATAGCACAGATACGCAGTATTTT.

The chain employs TRBV7-9 and TRBJ2-1; TRBD2 matches 9 bases. Germline assignment: CDR1 SEHNR and CDR2 FQNEAQ (reference sequence). CDR3 size: 16 residues. V dropped 2 bases and J dropped 4; count of bases not matched to a gene: 6. CDR3 protein: CASSLSLAGWYNEQFF. In DNA, the CDR3 is TGTGCCAGCAGCTTAAGCCTAGCGGGATGGTACAATGAGCAGTTCTTC.